This TCR beta chain was sequenced in a study of T-cell reconstitution after alpha-beta-depleted transplantation in children (dated by TCRdb to about 2016). In the study overall: T-cell immune reconstitution after TCRalphabeta/CD19-depleted allogeneic hematopoietic cell transplantation in children was quantitatively tracked in the study by means of TCR repertoire profiling. General findings and caveats noted by the study authors: The apparently early recovery of alphabetaT-cell counts about two months after transplant reportedly depended on only several hundred rapidly expanded clones that came from non-depleted graft cells. Over subsequent months, a decline in hyperexpanded clone frequencies was noted, and after one year, T-cell counts and TCRbeta diversity were mostly ascribed to newly produced T cells. In some patients, the high TCRbeta diversity seen at day 60 was put down to recipient T cells and intrathymic progenitors that had survived conditioning.

This clonotype was detected a few times. This clone's antigen is unknown. Per-base quality was not reported, and no clone a single base away is much larger than it. Receptors were amplified or captured by PCR. The reads were generated on an Illumina HiSeq 2500. TCR library preparation used molecular barcoding, with unique molecular identifiers applied to normalize quantification of the TCRbeta repertoire. Through fastp at Q25 and MiXCR, TCRdb rebuilt clones from the public reads, retaining in-frame beta chains. Every distinct CDR3 protein forms one entry, paired with its most common genes and DNA. Here the sample has 900,000 or so distinct CDR3 sequences; 16% occur a single time. In total, the top ten clones hold approximately 5% of the sample. In the paper's terms, the treatment or condition label means: allogeneic hematopoietic cell transplantation with graft depleted of TCRalphabeta T cells and CD19 B cells. TCRalphabeta/CD19-depleted allogeneic hematopoietic cell grafts were given to the transplant recipients, all of whom were children.

The CDR3 holds 13 amino acids from the cysteine to the phenylalanine. The entry retains the CDR3 DNA only, 39 bases that are in frame from base 1. Trimming costs V 8 bases and J 7 bases, and their ends lie 18 bases apart. The source of this sequence is a male patient between 5 and 17 years old who had a stem cell transplant for acute lymphoblastic leukemia, so the T cells may come from the graft donor. The specimen comprised PBMCs, mostly from graft donor cells, sampled 360 days after TCRalphabeta/CD19-depleted stem cell transplant. The chain joins TRBV12-3 or TRBV12-4 to TRBJ2-7, with the D gene possibly TRBD1 or TRBD2, each one fitting 5 bases. The sequenced DNA is TGTGCCAGCGGTGAACAGGTCCCGGGGGAGCAGTACTTC. It is translated as CASGEQVPGEQYF.